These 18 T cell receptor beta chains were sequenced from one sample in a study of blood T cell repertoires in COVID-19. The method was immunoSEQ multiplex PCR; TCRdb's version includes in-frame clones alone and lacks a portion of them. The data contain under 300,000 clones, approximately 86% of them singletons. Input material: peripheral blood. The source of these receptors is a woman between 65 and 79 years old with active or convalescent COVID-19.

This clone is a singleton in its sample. The CDR3 DNA follows: TGTGCCAGCAGTGAAGTCGGAGGGGGCAGGTGGAATGAGCAGTTCTTC. Its protein product is CASSEVGGGRWNEQFF. The chain joins TRBV25-1 to TRBJ2-1; the D gene is possibly TRBD1 (7 bases). The germline V gene has CDR1 MGHDK and CDR2 SYGVNS. The germline V and J ends were trimmed by 2 bases and 7 bases, with 18 bases remaining between them. This CDR3 has 16 residues. The complete variable domain, with remaining parts taken from reference TRBV25-1 and TRBJ2-1, reads EADIYQTPRYLVIGTGKKITLECSQTMGHDKMYWYQQDPGMELHLIHYSYGVNSTEKGDLSSESTVSRIRTEHFPLTLESARPSHTSQYLCASSEVGGGRWNEQFFGPGTRLTVL.

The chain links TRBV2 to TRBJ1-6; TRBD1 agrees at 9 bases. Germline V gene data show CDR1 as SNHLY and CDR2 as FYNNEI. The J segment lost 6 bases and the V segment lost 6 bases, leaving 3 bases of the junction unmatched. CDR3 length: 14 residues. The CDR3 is CASSGTGFNSPLHF. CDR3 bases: TGTGCCAGCAGCGGGACAGGGTTTAATTCACCCCTCCACTTT.

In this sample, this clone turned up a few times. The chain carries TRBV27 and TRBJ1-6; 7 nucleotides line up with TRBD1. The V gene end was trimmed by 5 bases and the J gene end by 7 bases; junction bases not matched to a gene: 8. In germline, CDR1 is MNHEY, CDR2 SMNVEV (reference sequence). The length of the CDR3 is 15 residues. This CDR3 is CASSLQRQGNSPLHF. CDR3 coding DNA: TGTGCCAGCAGTCTCCAACGACAGGGCAATTCACCCCTCCACTTT.

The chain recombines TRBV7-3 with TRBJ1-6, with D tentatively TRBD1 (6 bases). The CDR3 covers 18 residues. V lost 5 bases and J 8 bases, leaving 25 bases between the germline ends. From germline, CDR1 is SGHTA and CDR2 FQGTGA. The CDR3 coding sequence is TGTGCCAGCAGCCAAGGGGGGGGCCGGGACACAAGGGATTCACCCCTCCACTTT. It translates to CASSQGGGRDTRDSPLHF.

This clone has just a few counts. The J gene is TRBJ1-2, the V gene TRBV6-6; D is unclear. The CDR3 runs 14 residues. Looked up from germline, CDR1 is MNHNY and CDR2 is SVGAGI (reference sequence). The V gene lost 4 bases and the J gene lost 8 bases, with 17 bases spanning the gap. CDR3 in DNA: TGTGCCAGCAGTTTGTCCGGGAGTGAGGACGGCTACACCTTC. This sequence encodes CASSLSGSEDGYTF.

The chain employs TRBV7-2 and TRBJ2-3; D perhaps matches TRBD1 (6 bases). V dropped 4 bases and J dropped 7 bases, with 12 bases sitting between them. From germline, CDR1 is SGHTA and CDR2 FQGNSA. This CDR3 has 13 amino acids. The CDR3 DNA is TGTGCCAGCAGCTCATACAGGGCAAATACGCAGTATTTT. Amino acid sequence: CASSSYRANTQYF.

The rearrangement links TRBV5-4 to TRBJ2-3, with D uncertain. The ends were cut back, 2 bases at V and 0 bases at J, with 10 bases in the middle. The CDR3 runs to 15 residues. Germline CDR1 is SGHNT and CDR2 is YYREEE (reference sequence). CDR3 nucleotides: TGTGCCAGCAGCTTATTTATGGCTAGCACAGATACGCAGTATTTT. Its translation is CASSLFMASTDTQYF.

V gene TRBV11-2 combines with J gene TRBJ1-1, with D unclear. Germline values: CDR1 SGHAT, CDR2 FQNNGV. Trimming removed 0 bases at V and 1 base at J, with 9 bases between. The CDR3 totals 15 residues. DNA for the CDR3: TGTGCCAGCAGCTTAGATCGGCAGGCGAACACTGAAGCTTTCTTT. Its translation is CASSLDRQANTEAFF.

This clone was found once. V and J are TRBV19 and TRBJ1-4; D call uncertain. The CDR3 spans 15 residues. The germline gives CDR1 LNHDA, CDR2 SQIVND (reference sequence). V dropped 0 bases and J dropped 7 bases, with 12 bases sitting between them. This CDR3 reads CASSIDRGGREKLFF. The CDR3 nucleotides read TGTGCCAGTAGTATAGATCGTGGCGGGCGTGAAAAACTGTTTTTT. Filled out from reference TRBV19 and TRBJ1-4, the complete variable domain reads DGGITQSPKYLFRKEGQNVTLSCEQNLNHDAMYWYRQDPGQGLRLIYYSQIVNDFQKGDIAEGYSVSREKKESFPLTVTSAQKNPTAFYLCASSIDRGGREKLFFGSGTQLSVL.

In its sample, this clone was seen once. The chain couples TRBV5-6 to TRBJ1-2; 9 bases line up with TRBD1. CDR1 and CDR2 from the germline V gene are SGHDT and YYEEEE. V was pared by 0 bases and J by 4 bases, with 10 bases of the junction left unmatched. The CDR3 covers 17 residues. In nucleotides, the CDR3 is TGTGCCAGCAGCTTGGACAGGGGGCCCTCAAGATTCTATGGCTACACCTTC. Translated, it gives CASSLDRGPSRFYGYTF.

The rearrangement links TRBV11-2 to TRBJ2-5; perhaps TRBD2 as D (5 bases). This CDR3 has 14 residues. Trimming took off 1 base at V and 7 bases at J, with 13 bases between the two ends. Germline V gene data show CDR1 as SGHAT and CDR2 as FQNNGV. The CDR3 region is CASSLGGSPRTQYF. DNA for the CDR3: TGTGCCAGCAGCTTAGGAGGGAGTCCTAGGACCCAGTACTTC.

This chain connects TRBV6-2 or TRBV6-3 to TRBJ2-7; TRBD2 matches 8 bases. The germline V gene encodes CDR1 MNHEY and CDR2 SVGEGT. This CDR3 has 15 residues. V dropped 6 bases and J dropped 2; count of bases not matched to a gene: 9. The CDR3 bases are TGTGCCAGCAGCCCCACCTCGGGAGGGACCTACGAGCAGTACTTC. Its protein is CASSPTSGGTYEQYF.

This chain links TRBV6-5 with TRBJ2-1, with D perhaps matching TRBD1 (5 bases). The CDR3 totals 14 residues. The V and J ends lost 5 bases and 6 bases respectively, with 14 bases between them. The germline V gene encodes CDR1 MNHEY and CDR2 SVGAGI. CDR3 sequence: CASSRTRAGNEQFF. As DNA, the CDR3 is TGTGCCAGCAGTCGGACAAGGGCTGGCAATGAGCAGTTCTTC.

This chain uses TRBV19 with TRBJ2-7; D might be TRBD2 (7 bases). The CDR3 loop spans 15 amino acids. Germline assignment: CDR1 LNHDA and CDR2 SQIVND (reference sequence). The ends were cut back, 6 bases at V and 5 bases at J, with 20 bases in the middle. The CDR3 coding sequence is TGTGCCAGTAGGGCACGGGGGGCCGGAGTTCACGAGCAGTACTTC. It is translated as CASRARGAGVHEQYF.

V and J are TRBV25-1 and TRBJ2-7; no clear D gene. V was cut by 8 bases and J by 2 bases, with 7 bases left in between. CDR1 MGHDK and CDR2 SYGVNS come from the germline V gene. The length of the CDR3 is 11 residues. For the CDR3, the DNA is TGTGCCAGCGGCACCCCCTACGAGCAGTACTTC. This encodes CASGTPYEQYF.

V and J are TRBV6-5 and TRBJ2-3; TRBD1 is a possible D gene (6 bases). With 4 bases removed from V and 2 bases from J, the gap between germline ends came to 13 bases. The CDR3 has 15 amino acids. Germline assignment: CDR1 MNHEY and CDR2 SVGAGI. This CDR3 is CASSLGQGTTDTQYF. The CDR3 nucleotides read TGTGCCAGCAGTTTGGGCCAGGGGACCACAGATACGCAGTATTTT.

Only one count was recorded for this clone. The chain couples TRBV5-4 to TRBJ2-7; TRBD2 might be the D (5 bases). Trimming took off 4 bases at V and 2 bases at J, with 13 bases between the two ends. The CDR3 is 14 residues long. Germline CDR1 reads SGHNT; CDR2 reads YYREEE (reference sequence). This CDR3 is CASSSGDLPYEQYF. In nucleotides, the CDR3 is TGTGCCAGCAGCAGCGGTGACCTCCCCTACGAGCAGTACTTC.

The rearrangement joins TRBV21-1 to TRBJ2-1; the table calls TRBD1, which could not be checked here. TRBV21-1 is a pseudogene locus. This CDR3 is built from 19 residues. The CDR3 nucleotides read TGTGCCAGCAGCAAAGCCCCAGGGACAGTCGGGGACTCCTACAATGAGCAGTTCTTC. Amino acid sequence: CASSKAPGTVGDSYNEQFF.